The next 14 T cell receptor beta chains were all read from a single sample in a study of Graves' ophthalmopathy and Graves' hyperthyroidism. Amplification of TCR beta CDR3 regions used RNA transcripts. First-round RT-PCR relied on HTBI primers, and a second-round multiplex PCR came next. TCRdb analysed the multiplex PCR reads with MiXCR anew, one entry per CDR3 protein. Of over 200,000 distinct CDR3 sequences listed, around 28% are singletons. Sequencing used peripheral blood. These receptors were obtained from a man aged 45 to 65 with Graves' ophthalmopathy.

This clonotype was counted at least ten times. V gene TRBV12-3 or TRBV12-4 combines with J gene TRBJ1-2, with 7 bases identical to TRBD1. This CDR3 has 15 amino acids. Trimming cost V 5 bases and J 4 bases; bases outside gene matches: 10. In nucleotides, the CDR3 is TGTGCCAGCAGTCTGTCAGGGGGTGCGGGCTATGGCTACACCTTC. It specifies CASSLSGGAGYGYTF.

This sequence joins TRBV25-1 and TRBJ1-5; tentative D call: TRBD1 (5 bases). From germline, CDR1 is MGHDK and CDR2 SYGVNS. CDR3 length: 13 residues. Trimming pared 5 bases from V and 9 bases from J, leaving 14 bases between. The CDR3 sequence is CASSFGTSGPQHF. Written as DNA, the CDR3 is TGTGCCAGCAGTTTCGGGACCTCCGGGCCCCAGCATTTT. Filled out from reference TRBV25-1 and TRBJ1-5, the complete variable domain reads EADIYQTPRYLVIGTGKKITLECSQTMGHDKMYWYQQDPGMELHLIHYSYGVNSTEKGDLSSESTVSRIRTEHFPLTLESARPSHTSQYLCASSFGTSGPQHFGDGTRLSIL.

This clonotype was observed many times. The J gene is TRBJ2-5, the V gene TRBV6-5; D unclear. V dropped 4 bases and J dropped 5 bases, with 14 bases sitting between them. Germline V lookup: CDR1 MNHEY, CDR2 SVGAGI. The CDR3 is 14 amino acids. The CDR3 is CASSWELTAETQYF. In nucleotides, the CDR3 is TGTGCCAGCAGTTGGGAACTAACGGCGGAGACCCAGTACTTC.

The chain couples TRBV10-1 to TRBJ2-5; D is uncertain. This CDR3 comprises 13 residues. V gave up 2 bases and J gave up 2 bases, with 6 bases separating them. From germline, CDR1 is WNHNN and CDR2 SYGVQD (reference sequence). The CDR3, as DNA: TGCGCCAGCAGTGAGGCGGTGCAAGAGACCCAGTACTTC. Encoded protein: CASSEAVQETQYF.

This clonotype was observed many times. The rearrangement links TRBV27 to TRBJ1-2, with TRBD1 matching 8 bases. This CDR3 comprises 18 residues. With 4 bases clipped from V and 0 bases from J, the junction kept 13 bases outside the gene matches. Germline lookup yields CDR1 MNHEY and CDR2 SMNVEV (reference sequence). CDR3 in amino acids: CASSSQTGTGRTNYGYTF. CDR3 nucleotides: TGTGCCAGCAGTTCACAGACCGGGACAGGCCGAACTAACTATGGCTACACCTTC.

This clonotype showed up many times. CDR3 nucleotides: TGTGCCAGCACCCCGGGGAACGAGCAGTACTTC. Translation: CASTPGNEQYF. The chain joins TRBV12-3 or TRBV12-4 to TRBJ2-7; TRBD2 might be the D (5 bases). Trimming took off 7 bases at V and 5 bases at J, with 9 bases between the two ends. The CDR3 runs to 11 residues.

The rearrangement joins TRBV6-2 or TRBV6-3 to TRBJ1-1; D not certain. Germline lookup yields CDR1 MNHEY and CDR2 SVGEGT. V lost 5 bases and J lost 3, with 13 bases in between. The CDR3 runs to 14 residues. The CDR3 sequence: CASSPSGSYTEAFF. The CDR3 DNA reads TGTGCCAGCAGTCCCTCCGGGAGCTACACTGAAGCTTTCTTT.

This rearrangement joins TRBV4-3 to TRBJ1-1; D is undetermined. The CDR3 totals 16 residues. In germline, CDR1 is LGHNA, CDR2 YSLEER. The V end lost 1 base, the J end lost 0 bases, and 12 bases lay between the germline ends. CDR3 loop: CASSQGVRIMNTEAFF. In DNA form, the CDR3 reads TGCGCCAGCAGCCAAGGGGTCAGAATCATGAACACTGAAGCTTTCTTT.

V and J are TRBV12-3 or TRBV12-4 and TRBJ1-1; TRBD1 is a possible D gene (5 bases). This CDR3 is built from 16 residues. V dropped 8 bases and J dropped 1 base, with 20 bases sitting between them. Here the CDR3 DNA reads TGTGCCAGCCATCCCGGGACTCCGGGACGGAACACTGAAGCTTTCTTT. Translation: CASHPGTPGRNTEAFF.

The CDR3 protein is CASSLRGDGTGDYEQYF. The CDR3 nucleotides read TGTGCCAGCAGTCTCCGGGGCGATGGGACAGGGGACTACGAGCAGTACTTC. This chain uses TRBV28 with TRBJ2-7; 10 positions match TRBD1. Germline V gene data show CDR1 as MDHEN and CDR2 as SYDVKM. J lost 3 bases, V lost 5 bases, and 13 bases had no gene match. The CDR3 length is 17 residues.

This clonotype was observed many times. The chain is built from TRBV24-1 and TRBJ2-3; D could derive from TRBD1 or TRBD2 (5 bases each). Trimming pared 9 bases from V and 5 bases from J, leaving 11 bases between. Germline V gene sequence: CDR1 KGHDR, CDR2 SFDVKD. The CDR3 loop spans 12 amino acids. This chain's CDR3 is CATGGLEDTQYF. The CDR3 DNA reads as TGTGCCACCGGGGGTCTCGAAGATACGCAGTATTTT.

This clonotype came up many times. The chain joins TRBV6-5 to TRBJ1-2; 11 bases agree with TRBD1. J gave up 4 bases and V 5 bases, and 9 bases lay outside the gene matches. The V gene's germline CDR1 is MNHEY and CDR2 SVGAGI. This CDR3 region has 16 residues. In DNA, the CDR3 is TGTGCCAGCAGTAGCGGACAGGGGGCGCTTCTCTATGGCTACACCTTC. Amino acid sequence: CASSSGQGALLYGYTF.

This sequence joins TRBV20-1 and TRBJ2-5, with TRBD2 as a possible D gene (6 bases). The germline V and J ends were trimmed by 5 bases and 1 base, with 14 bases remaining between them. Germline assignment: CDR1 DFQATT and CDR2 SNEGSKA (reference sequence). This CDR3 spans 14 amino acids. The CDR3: CSAPRGGSQETQYF. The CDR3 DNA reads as TGCAGTGCTCCAAGGGGAGGCTCCCAAGAGACCCAGTACTTC.

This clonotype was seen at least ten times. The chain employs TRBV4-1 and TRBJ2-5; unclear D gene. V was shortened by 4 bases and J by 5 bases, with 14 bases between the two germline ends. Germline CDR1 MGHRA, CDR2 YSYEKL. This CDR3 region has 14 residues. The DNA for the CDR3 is TGCGCCAGCAGCCCGAGTCCAGGTGTGGAGACCCAGTACTTC. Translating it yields CASSPSPGVETQYF.